The rows below give T cell receptor beta chains drawn from one sample of a study of beta chain features in type 1 diabetes. Repertoires were generated with immunoSEQ multiplex PCR, while TCRdb's copy carries only in-frame clones and drops some. The sample carries about half a million clones, about 10% recorded once. Material: naive CD4+ T cells from blood. Receptors were obtained from a woman aged 18-30 years in good health. The CDR3 runs from the conserved cysteine through the conserved F or W.

>TRBV4-1
CASSRTLESQPQHF
>TRBV5-1
CASSWEGTGELFF
>TRBV28
CASYGRNTGELFF
>TRBV6-1
CASSAWTSSNEQFF
>TRBV7-9
CASSYDSNTGELFF
>TRBV7-8
CASSHRRDGRAQYF
>TRBV30
CAWTRSYTSEQFF
>TRBV4-3
CASSPPGGLGEKLFF
>TRBV9
CASSPRHSKGGYEQYF
>TRBV6-6
CASSALDNEQFF
>TRBV7-9
CASSSQRASDTQYF
>TRBV5-6
CASTPGPRAGYTF
>TRBV2
CASRRDRESYNEQFF
>TRBV20-1
CSASKGGKLFF
>TRBV7-2
CASSLVAGGTDTQYF
>TRBV25-1
CASSETNPGPHYGYTF
>TRBV21-1
CASSPPAWGQLKETQYF
>TRBV9
CASSFSGTSGSHEQFF
>TRBV5-4
CASSLKTPYNEQFF
>TRBV27
CASSEQGRGGYTF
>TRBV11-2
CASSRFTGELFF
>TRBV29-1
CSVVRGQIEAFF
>TRBV7-9
CASSWATGELFF
>TRBV10-3
CANRTGQETQYF
>TRBV7-8
CASSPGLGETQYF
>TRBV15
CATSSGQGGTYNEQFF
>TRBV9
CASSVGGTGMTDTQYF
>TRBV19
CASSPDRRDSYEQYF
>TRBV30
CAWSGGQKGKQPQHF
>TRBV2
CASSEALVRTGGIQYF
>TRBV27
CASRRNTEAFF
>TRBV28
CASSWGGNQPQHF
>TRBV14
CASSQNRGRGETQYF
>TRBV29-1
CSVLYGTSTGQPQHF
>TRBV11-3
CASSAHRGSSYNEQFF
>TRBV7-9
CASSSGNEQFF